The present T cell receptor beta chain was sequenced within a study of blood T cell repertoires in COVID-19. V lost 5 bases, J lost 8 bases, and 12 bases stayed unmatched. The CDR3 runs 15 residues. Germline CDR1 and CDR2: SEHNR and FQNEAQ (reference sequence). Original handling: By means of reference gene primer amplification, nucleated cell counts were estimated. Here immunoSEQ multiplex PCR was the method, and the copy in TCRdb shows in-frame clones only, minus some. V and J calls and clone size are as listed in that table; D and trimming were resolved from the DNA. Counted here are some 100,000 clones, less than 90% occurring once; the ten biggest clones make up less than 8.5%. This clone occurred once.

The sequenced sample was peripheral blood. The chain employs TRBV7-9 and TRBJ1-2; TRBD1 matches 9 bases. The clonotype was recovered from a man aged 25 to 40 in a cohort sampled during active COVID-19. In nucleotides, the CDR3 is TGTGCCAGCAGCGAGACGGACAGGGGAGTAGTGGGCTACACCTTC. Translation gives CASSETDRGVVGYTF. The whole variable domain, remainder taken from reference TRBV7-9 and TRBJ1-2, is DTGVSQNPRHKITKRGQNVTFRCDPISEHNRLYWYRQTLGQGPEFLTYFQNEAQLEKSRLLSDRFSAERPKGSFSTLEIQRTEQGDSAMYLCASSETDRGVVGYTFGSGTRLTVV.